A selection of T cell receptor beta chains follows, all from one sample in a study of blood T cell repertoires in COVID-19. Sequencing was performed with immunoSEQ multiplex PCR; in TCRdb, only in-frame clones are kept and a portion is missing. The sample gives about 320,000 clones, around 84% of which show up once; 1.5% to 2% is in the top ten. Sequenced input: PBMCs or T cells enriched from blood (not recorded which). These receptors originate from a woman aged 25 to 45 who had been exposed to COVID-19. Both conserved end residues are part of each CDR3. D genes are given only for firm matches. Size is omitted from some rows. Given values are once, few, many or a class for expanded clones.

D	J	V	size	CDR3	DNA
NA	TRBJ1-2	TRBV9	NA	CASSAESSANYGYTF	TGTGCCAGCAGCGCCGAGTCCTCGGCTAACTATGGCTACACCTTC
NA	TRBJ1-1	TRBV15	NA	CATSTYEAFF	TGTGCCACCAGCACCTATGAAGCTTTCTTT
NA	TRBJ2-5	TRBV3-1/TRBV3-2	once	CASSQDITGLRETQYF	TGTGCCAGCAGCCAAGATATCACAGGTTTAAGGGAGACCCAGTACTTC
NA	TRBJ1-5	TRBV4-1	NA	CASSQRTKGVNQPQHF	TGCGCCAGCAGCCAAAGGACCAAAGGGGTCAATCAGCCCCAGCATTTT
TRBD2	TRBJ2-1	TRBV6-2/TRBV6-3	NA	CASSSSGGNNEQFF	TGTGCCAGCAGTTCATCGGGGGGTAACAATGAGCAGTTCTTC
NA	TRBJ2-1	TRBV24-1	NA	CATIGFQGGATYNEQFF	TGTGCCACCATAGGATTTCAGGGGGGAGCTACCTACAATGAGCAGTTCTTC
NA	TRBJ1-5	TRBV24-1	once	CATSRGYSNQPQHF	TGTGCCACCAGTCGGGGGTATAGCAATCAGCCCCAGCATTTT
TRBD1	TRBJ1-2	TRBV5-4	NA	CASGINLGTGNGYTF	TGTGCCAGCGGAATAAACCTAGGGACAGGGAACGGCTACACCTTC
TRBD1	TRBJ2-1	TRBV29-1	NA	CSVAGIDRGHHNEQFF	TGCAGCGTCGCTGGTATAGACAGGGGACATCACAATGAGCAGTTCTTC
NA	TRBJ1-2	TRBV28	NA	CASTGRGNYYGYTF	TGTGCCAGCACCGGCAGGGGCAATTACTATGGCTACACCTTC
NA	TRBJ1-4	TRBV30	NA	CAWSGGGATNEKLFF	TGTGCCTGGAGTGGGGGCGGGGCAACTAATGAAAAACTGTTTTTT
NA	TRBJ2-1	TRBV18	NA	CASSSDNEQFF	TGTGCCAGCTCATCGGACAATGAGCAGTTCTTC
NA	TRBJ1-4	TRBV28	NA	CASRAREEKLFF	TGTGCCAGCAGGGCGCGGGAGGAAAAACTGTTTTTT
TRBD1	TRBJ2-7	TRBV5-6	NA	CASSLADRGPYEQYF	TGTGCCAGCAGCTTGGCGGACAGGGGACCCTACGAGCAGTACTTC
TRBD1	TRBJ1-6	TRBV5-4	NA	CASSIPGGNNSPLHF	TGTGCCAGCAGCATCCCAGGGGGAAATAATTCACCCCTCCACTTT
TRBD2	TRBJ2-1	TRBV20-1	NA	CSANLGTTQFF	TGCAGTGCTAACTTGGGGACTACTCAGTTCTTC
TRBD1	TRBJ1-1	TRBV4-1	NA	CASSLTGGFMNTEAFF	TGCGCCAGCAGTCTTACAGGGGGTTTCATGAACACTGAAGCTTTCTTT
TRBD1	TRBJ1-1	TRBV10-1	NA	CASSPGTGYTEAFF	TGCGCCAGCAGTCCCGGGACAGGGTACACTGAAGCTTTCTTT
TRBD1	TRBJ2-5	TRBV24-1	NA	CATSGGQGAPETQYF	TGTGCCACCAGTGGGGGACAGGGGGCGCCGGAGACCCAGTACTTC
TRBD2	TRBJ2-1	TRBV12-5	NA	CASRASGGNEQFF	TGTGCTAGTCGGGCTAGCGGGGGCAATGAGCAGTTCTTC
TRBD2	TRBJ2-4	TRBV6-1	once	CASSESGGKNIQYF	TGTGCCAGCAGTGAATCGGGGGGCAAAAACATTCAGTACTTC
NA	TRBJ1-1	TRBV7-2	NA	CASSLQRNTEAFF	TGTGCCAGCAGCCTTCAGCGGAACACTGAAGCTTTCTTT
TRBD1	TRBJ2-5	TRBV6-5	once	CASSYSWTGRETQYF	TGTGCCAGCAGTTACTCCTGGACAGGGAGAGAGACCCAGTACTTC
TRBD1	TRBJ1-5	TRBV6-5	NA	CACSLDRGANQPQHF	TGTGCCTGCAGCTTAGACAGGGGTGCCAATCAGCCCCAGCATTTT
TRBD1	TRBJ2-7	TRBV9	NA	CASSEGQEQYF	TGTGCCAGCAGCGAGGGACAGGAGCAGTACTTC
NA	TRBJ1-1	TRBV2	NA	CASSEALGLLNTEAFF	TGTGCCAGCAGTGAAGCGCTGGGACTTCTGAACACTGAAGCTTTCTTT
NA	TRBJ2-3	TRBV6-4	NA	CASSDRGLGTDTQYF	TGTGCCAGCAGTGATAGGGGGTTAGGCACAGATACGCAGTATTTT
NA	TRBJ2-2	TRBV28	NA	CASALQGVPGELFF	TGTGCCAGCGCTTTACAGGGTGTCCCCGGGGAGCTGTTTTTT
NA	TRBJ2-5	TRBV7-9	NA	CASSLSVETQYF	TGTGCCAGCAGCTTAAGCGTAGAGACCCAGTACTTC